The text below deals with one T cell receptor (beta chain). V was pared by 5 bases and J by 6 bases, with 11 bases between. This CDR3 has 12 amino acids. Germline CDR1 is SEHNR and CDR2 is FQNEAQ (reference sequence). This entry comes from a study of blood T cell repertoires in COVID-19. Across the study: T cells, B-cell-depleted T cells, or PBMCs supplied cDNA or gDNA.

Assay: immunoSEQ multiplex PCR; the TCRdb copy retains only in-frame clones and omits some. Of about 200,000 clones in the sample, 94% are singletons; the top ten hold 0.6% to 0.9%. The Seattle patients, enrolled during active infection, were followed longitudinally. V usage is TRBV7-9 and J usage is TRBJ2-7; D is unresolved. The specimen was peripheral blood. The sequence was collected from a man younger than 45 with COVID-19, enrolled during active disease. For the CDR3, the DNA is TGTGCCAGCAGCCCCGAGTACGGCGAGCAGTACTTC. Its translation: CASSPEYGEQYF.